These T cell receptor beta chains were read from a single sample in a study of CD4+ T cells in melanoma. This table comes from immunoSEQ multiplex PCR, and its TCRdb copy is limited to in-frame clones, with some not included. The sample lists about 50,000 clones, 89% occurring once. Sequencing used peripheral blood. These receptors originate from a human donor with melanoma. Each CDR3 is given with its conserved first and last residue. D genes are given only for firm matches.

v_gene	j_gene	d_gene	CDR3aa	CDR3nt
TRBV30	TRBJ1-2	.	CAWSSIRGYTF	TGTGCCTGGAGTTCAATAAGAGGCTACACCTTC
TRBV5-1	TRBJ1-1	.	CASSPQTDLNTEAFF	TGCGCCAGCAGCCCCCAGACAGACCTGAACACTGAAGCTTTCTTT
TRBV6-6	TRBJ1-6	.	CASSYGLSNSPLHF	TGTGCCAGCAGCTACGGACTCAGTAATTCACCCCTCCACTTT
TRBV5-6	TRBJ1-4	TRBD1	CASSFTGTGEEKLFF	TGTGCCAGCAGCTTTACCGGGACAGGGGAGGAAAAACTGTTTTTT
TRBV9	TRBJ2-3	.	CASSDGTATDTQYF	TGTGCCAGCAGCGACGGGACTGCCACAGATACGCAGTATTTT
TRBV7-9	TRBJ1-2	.	CASSFPGGGRYTF	TGTGCCAGCAGCTTTCCCGGGGGAGGGCGTTACACCTTC
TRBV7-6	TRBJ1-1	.	CASSLRDFGFAGENTEAFF	TGTGCCAGCAGCTTAAGAGATTTCGGATTTGCAGGGGAGAACACTGAAGCTTTCTTT
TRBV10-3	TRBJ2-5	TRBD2	CAISGGLAGYQETQYF	TGTGCCATCAGTGGCGGACTAGCGGGGTACCAAGAGACCCAGTACTTC
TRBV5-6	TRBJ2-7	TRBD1	CASSSTGQGIPYEQYF	TGTGCCAGCAGCTCGACGGGACAGGGCATCCCCTACGAGCAGTACTTC
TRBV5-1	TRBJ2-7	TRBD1	CASSYLDRDRGYEQYF	TGCGCCAGCAGCTACTTAGACCGGGACAGGGGCTACGAGCAGTACTTC